The 32 T cell receptor beta chains in this list originate from one sample, sequenced in a study of regulatory T cells in long-lasting Graves disease. Documented time point: newly diagnosed GD, antithyroid drugs for less than 3 months. PBMCs were the source of the RNA used for TCR sequencing. iRepertoire HTBI primers and Arm-PCR of CDR3 regions built TCR beta libraries. One entry per CDR3 protein, called by TCRdb with MiXCR from the multiplex PCR reads. The sample lists under 800,000 distinct CDR3 sequences; about 15% were seen once. The same data also went into a second study, on T cells in Graves' hyperthyroidism and ophthalmopathy.

The starting material was peripheral blood mononuclear cells (PBMCs), obtained at new diagnosis, from a patient treated with antithyroid drugs. These receptors all stem from a woman in her thirties with Graves disease.

V is TRBV6-1 and J is TRBJ1-2; unclear D gene. Germline V gene lookup returns CDR1 MNHNS and CDR2 SASEGT. Deletions cut 6 bases from V and 6 bases from J, with 14 bases between. The CDR3 is made up of 13 amino acids. As DNA, the CDR3 is TGTGCCAGCAGCGCGGGTTTTTCCGATGGCTACACCTTC. This gives the protein CASSAGFSDGYTF.

Turning to this clonotype: An end of the junction differs from the germline gene, which may be a read error. J is TRBJ2-7 and V is TRBV3-1, with D perhaps matching TRBD1 or TRBD2 (6 bases each). The CDR3 covers 14 residues. CDR1 is LGHDT and CDR2 is YNNKEL in the germline V gene (reference sequence). The CDR3 reads CASSQSTGWDFLNF. Here the CDR3 DNA reads TGTGCCAGCAGCCAATCAACAGGGTGGGACTTCCTGAACTTC.

This clonotype was found many times. The chain couples TRBV13 to TRBJ1-1, with a possible D match to TRBD1 (5 bases). CDR1 PRHDT and CDR2 FYEKMQ come from the germline V gene (reference sequence). V was shortened by 5 bases and J by 11 bases, with 15 bases between the two germline ends. The CDR3 totals 12 residues. The CDR3 region has the DNA TGTGCCAGCAGCCAACGGCAGGGTTGGGCTTTCTTT. Its translation: CASSQRQGWAFF.

This clonotype was recorded many times. J is TRBJ1-5 and V is TRBV28; 7 bases fit TRBD1. The CDR3 has 15 amino acids. The germline CDR1 and CDR2 sequences are MDHEN and SYDVKM. After removal of 4 bases from V and 7 bases from J, the junction contained 10 bases not matched to a gene. The CDR3 DNA sequence: TGTGCCAGCAGTTCTCTCGCGACAGGGAACCAGCCCCAGCATTTT. Protein product: CASSSLATGNQPQHF.

The chain uses TRBV28 and TRBJ1-3; the match to TRBD1 covers 8 bases. J gave up 3 bases and V 11 bases, and 12 bases lay outside the gene matches. In germline, CDR1 is MDHEN, CDR2 SYDVKM. The CDR3 extends over 15 amino acids. The CDR3 bases are TGTGCCGGGAGATCAGGGGGCGCGGGTGGAAACACCATATATTTT. This sequence encodes CAGRSGGAGGNTIYF.

Ten or more counts support this clonotype. V usage is TRBV18 and J usage is TRBJ2-1; TRBD2 agrees at 12 bases. In germline, CDR1 is KGHSH, CDR2 LQKENI. The CDR3 has 16 amino acids. V lost 4 bases and J lost 5; bases outside the gene matches: 6. The CDR3 reads CASSLALAGGHNEQFF. In nucleotides, the CDR3 is TGTGCCAGCTCACTTGCACTAGCGGGAGGACACAATGAGCAGTTCTTC.

This clonotype was observed a handful of times. The chain couples TRBV29-1 to TRBJ2-4, with D possibly being TRBD2 (5 bases). Germline lookup yields CDR1 SQVTM and CDR2 ANQGSEA. This CDR3 is built from 15 residues. V was cut by 6 bases and J by 2 bases, with 17 bases left in between. The DNA for the CDR3 is TGCAGCGTCACCCAAAGGTGGAGGTCCAAAAACATTCAGTACTTC. Translated, it gives CSVTQRWRSKNIQYF.

This clonotype was seen many times. In nucleotides, the CDR3 is TGTGCCAGCAGCTTCCTTGGACAGGGACCCTACGAGCAGTACTTC. It is translated as CASSFLGQGPYEQYF. The V and J genes are TRBV28 and TRBJ2-7; 8 bases align to TRBD1. CDR1 MDHEN and CDR2 SYDVKM come from the germline V gene. After removal of 6 bases from V and 2 bases from J, the junction contained 9 bases not matched to a gene. This CDR3 comprises 15 residues.

The genes are TRBV4-1 and TRBJ1-1, with D possibly TRBD1 on 6 matching bases. CDR1 is MGHRA, CDR2 YSYEKL, per germline. The ends were cut back, 6 bases at V and 5 bases at J, with 22 bases in the middle. The CDR3 covers 16 residues. CDR3 amino acids: CASSSIGEGGWTEAFF. Written as DNA, the CDR3 is TGCGCCAGCAGTTCAATTGGGGAGGGGGGTTGGACTGAAGCTTTCTTT.

Only a few counts were recorded for this clonotype. The chain carries TRBV18 and TRBJ1-1; D gene uncertain. Trimming shortened V by 3 bases and J by 1 base, and 15 bases separated the two germline ends. The germline CDR1 and CDR2 sequences are KGHSH and LQKENI. This CDR3 spans 16 amino acids. The CDR3 DNA sequence: TGTGCCAGCTCACCCCAAGTTTCGAGGGCGAACACTGAAGCTTTCTTT. This translates into CASSPQVSRANTEAFF.

This clonotype showed up just a few times. This chain links TRBV28 with TRBJ2-2; D is perhaps TRBD1 (5 bases). V lost 8 bases, J lost 3 bases, and 19 bases lay in between. CDR1 MDHEN and CDR2 SYDVKM come from the germline V gene. The CDR3 runs 16 residues. CDR3 DNA sequence: TGTGCCAGCTTCGCTGACAGAGTGTTGTACACCGGGGAGCTGTTTTTT. Translating it yields CASFADRVLYTGELFF.

The chain employs TRBV9 and TRBJ2-2; TRBD2 agrees at 13 bases. This CDR3 spans 20 amino acids. Trimming removed 4 bases from V and 6 bases from J; junction bases left unmatched: 18. The germline CDR1 and CDR2 sequences are SGDLS and YYNGEE. The CDR3 nucleotides are TGTGCCAGCAGCCGAATCATAACTAGCGGGAGGGCCGGTCTGGCCGGGGAGCTGTTTTTT. Its translation: CASSRIITSGRAGLAGELFF.

This clonotype was counted many times. The gene calls are TRBV19 and TRBJ1-1, with 10 bases aligning to TRBD1. This CDR3 region has 14 residues. Germline lookup yields CDR1 LNHDA and CDR2 SQIVND (reference sequence). Trimming removed 7 bases from V and 4 bases from J; junction bases left unmatched: 6. The CDR3 loop is CASMTGGQSTEAFF. CDR3 nucleotides: TGTGCCAGTATGACAGGGGGCCAGAGCACTGAAGCTTTCTTT.

This clonotype was seen at least ten times. The chain carries TRBV28 and TRBJ2-4, with D unresolved. Trimming removed 6 bases from V and 5 bases from J, with 11 bases in between. CDR1 and CDR2 (germline): MDHEN, SYDVKM. This CDR3 has 13 residues. CDR3 coding DNA: TGTGCCAGCAGCGTGGGTGCCGAAAACATTCAGTACTTC. The encoded protein is CASSVGAENIQYF.

The V gene is TRBV7-9, the J gene TRBJ2-5, with D possibly being TRBD1 or TRBD2 (5 bases each). Trimming left V 2 bases short and J 1 base short, with 8 bases between. The CDR3 has 14 residues. Germline assignment: CDR1 SEHNR and CDR2 FQNEAQ (reference sequence). CDR3 residues: CASSLSGAQETQYF. As DNA, the CDR3 is TGTGCCAGCAGCTTATCCGGGGCCCAAGAGACCCAGTACTTC.

V is TRBV6-4 and J is TRBJ2-3, with 8 positions matching TRBD2. V was pared by 5 bases and J by 2 bases, with 9 bases of the junction left unmatched. This CDR3 has 16 residues. Germline CDR1 MRHNA, CDR2 SNTAGT. The CDR3 loop reads CASSKEAGGFTDTQYF. In DNA, the CDR3 is TGTGCCAGCAGTAAGGAGGCGGGAGGATTCACAGATACGCAGTATTTT.

This clonotype was seen ten or more times. The rearrangement links TRBV6-1 to TRBJ1-2, with D possibly TRBD1 on 5 matching bases. V was shortened by 0 bases and J by 4 bases, with 9 bases between the two germline ends. Germline CDR1 MNHNS, CDR2 SASEGT. The CDR3 is 14 residues long. Here the CDR3 reads CASSEAGGGYGYTF. DNA for the CDR3: TGTGCCAGCAGTGAAGCCGGGGGTGGCTATGGCTACACCTTC.

This clonotype was seen a handful of times. This CDR3 reads CASSIGRVGNTIYF. For the CDR3, the DNA is TGTGCCAGCAGTATCGGCAGGGTTGGAAACACCATATATTTT. V gene TRBV28 combines with J gene TRBJ1-3; weak D call: TRBD1 (5 bases). CDR1 and CDR2 (germline): MDHEN, SYDVKM. The V and J ends lost 5 bases and 3 bases respectively, with 11 bases between them. The CDR3 length is 14 residues.

The table lists this clonotype with a few counts. The chain links TRBV28 to TRBJ1-2, with 12 bases that match TRBD1. Germline V CDR1 and CDR2: MDHEN, SYDVKM. The CDR3 spans 20 residues. V lost 3 bases and J lost 8; bases outside the gene matches: 22. CDR3 sequence (DNA): TGTGCCAGCAGTTTTATATATCCCGGGGGACAGGGGGCTATGGTACGAGGCTACACCTTC. Its protein is CASSFIYPGGQGAMVRGYTF.

This clonotype has ten or more counts. The chain links TRBV11-2 to TRBJ2-2; D ambiguous. The CDR3 has 12 amino acids. CDR1 and CDR2 (germline): SGHAT, FQNNGV. The V and J ends lost 7 bases and 1 base respectively, with 4 bases between them. The CDR3 bases are TGTGCCAGCAACTTGAACACCGGGGAGCTGTTTTTT. Translating it yields CASNLNTGELFF.

This clonotype was counted at least ten times. The chain links TRBV7-2 to TRBJ2-2, with D uncertain. CDR3 length: 17 residues. The V and J ends lost 4 bases and 6 bases respectively, with 21 bases between them. The germline gives CDR1 SGHTA, CDR2 FQGNSA. CDR3 protein: CASSSETNDGNAGELFF. The CDR3 coding sequence is TGTGCCAGCAGCTCAGAGACGAACGACGGTAACGCCGGGGAGCTGTTTTTT.

This clonotype has just a few counts. The chain links TRBV19 to TRBJ2-7, with D possibly TRBD2 on 6 matching bases. Germline loops: CDR1 LNHDA, CDR2 SQIVND (reference sequence). This CDR3 is 13 amino acids long. The germline V and J ends were trimmed by 5 bases and 4 bases, with 12 bases remaining between them. The CDR3 region is CASSAGLGYEQYF. The CDR3 DNA is TGTGCCAGTAGTGCGGGGCTTGGATACGAGCAGTACTTC.

The genes are TRBV5-1 and TRBJ2-1; possible D gene TRBD2, 5 bases. The J call is doubtful: the DNA matches TRBJ2-5 better. Germline-derived CDR1 and CDR2 are SGHRS and YFSETQ. This CDR3 has 11 amino acids. Here the CDR3 reads CASSGSETQYF. The CDR3, as DNA: TGCGCCAGCAGCGGGAGTGAGACCCAGTACTTC.

The chain couples TRBV19 to TRBJ2-3; unclear D gene. V lost 8 bases, J lost 2 bases, and 14 bases lay in between. The CDR3 is 14 residues long. Germline CDR1 and CDR2: LNHDA and SQIVND (reference sequence). In DNA form, the CDR3 reads TGTGCCAGTCGACACGGCCGACCCACAGATACGCAGTATTTT. Translated, it gives CASRHGRPTDTQYF. Using reference TRBV19 and TRBJ2-3 for the parts outside the CDR3, the full variable domain is DGGITQSPKYLFRKEGQNVTLSCEQNLNHDAMYWYRQDPGQGLRLIYYSQIVNDFQKGDIAEGYSVSREKKESFPLTVTSAQKNPTAFYLCASRHGRPTDTQYFGPGTRLTVL.

V gene TRBV20-1 combines with J gene TRBJ2-3; D is perhaps TRBD1 (5 bases). From germline, CDR1 is DFQATT and CDR2 SNEGSKA (reference sequence). V lost 5 bases to trimming and J lost 2 bases, with 14 bases between them. The CDR3 sequence is 14 residues long. The CDR3 coding sequence is TGCAGTGCTGGGGCGGCACGGTACACAGATACGCAGTATTTT. Amino acids: CSAGAARYTDTQYF.

There are a few counts of this clonotype. The CDR3: CASSLGQVSTPQETQYF. The CDR3 DNA follows: TGTGCCAGCAGCTTGGGACAGGTATCAACCCCCCAAGAGACCCAGTACTTC. The gene calls are TRBV11-1 and TRBJ2-5; 8 bases fit TRBD1. V lost 3 bases to trimming and J lost 1 base; unmatched junction nucleotides: 10. The CDR3 extends over 17 amino acids. Germline V CDR1 and CDR2: SGHAT, FQDESV (reference sequence).

This clonotype was recorded a few times. The chain couples TRBV14 to TRBJ2-2, with a tentative D call TRBD2 (5 bases). Germline V gene sequence: CDR1 SGHDN, CDR2 FVKESK. V was pared by 3 bases and J by 4 bases, with 12 bases between. The CDR3 loop spans 15 amino acids. In DNA form, the CDR3 reads TGTGCCAGCAGCCACGGACGGACTCTCACCGGGGAGCTGTTTTTT. Amino acid sequence: CASSHGRTLTGELFF.

This clonotype was recorded at least ten times. CDR3 region: CASSFRGPGTYEQYF. The CDR3 bases are TGTGCCAGCAGCTTTCGGGGACCGGGGACCTACGAGCAGTACTTC. The rearrangement links TRBV11-2 to TRBJ2-7; D is tentatively TRBD1 or TRBD2 (5 bases each). Trimming cost V 3 bases and J 2 bases, with 14 bases left between them. CDR1 and CDR2 from the germline V gene are SGHAT and FQNNGV. There are 15 residues in the CDR3.

The J gene is TRBJ2-2, the V gene TRBV5-8; D gene uncertain. The ends were cut back, 2 bases at V and 0 bases at J, with 11 bases in the middle. This CDR3 region has 16 residues. The germline V gene encodes CDR1 SGHTS and CDR2 YDEGEE. CDR3 DNA sequence: TGTGCCAGCAGCTTAGGCAGAGTCTCGAACACCGGGGAGCTGTTTTTT. Protein sequence: CASSLGRVSNTGELFF.

This clonotype has just a few counts. V usage is TRBV6-2 or TRBV6-3 and J usage is TRBJ2-6, with D unclear. V lost 2 bases to trimming and J lost 2 bases, with 7 bases between them. Germline loops: CDR1 MNHEY, CDR2 SVGEGT. There are 15 residues in the CDR3. The CDR3: CASSYRTTGANVLTF. CDR3 sequence (DNA): TGTGCCAGCAGTTACAGAACAACTGGGGCCAACGTCCTGACTTTC.

This clonotype appeared a single time. This chain joins TRBV12-3 or TRBV12-4 and TRBJ2-4; D gene uncertain. The CDR3 is made up of 15 amino acids. V lost 3 bases and J 5 bases, leaving 14 bases between the germline ends. DNA for the CDR3: TGTGCCAGCAGTTTTTCACCCGGGTTCCAAAACATTCAGTACTTC. Amino acids: CASSFSPGFQNIQYF.

This clonotype has a count of ten or more. The chain has TRBV3-1 and TRBJ2-3; D unclear. Trimming shortened V by 1 base and J by 1 base, and 15 bases separated the two germline ends. Germline loops: CDR1 LGHDT, CDR2 YNNKEL (reference sequence). The CDR3 is 17 residues long. Written as DNA, the CDR3 is TGTGCCAGCAGCCAAGGATTCGGCCTAGAGGGCACAGATACGCAGTATTTT. Translated, it gives CASSQGFGLEGTDTQYF.